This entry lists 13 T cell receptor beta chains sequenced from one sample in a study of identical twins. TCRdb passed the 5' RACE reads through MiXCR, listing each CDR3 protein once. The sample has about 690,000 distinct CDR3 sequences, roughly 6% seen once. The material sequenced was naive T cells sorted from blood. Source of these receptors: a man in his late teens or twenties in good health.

CDR3 bases: TGTGCCAGCAACCCAACAGGGAGGGAGACCCAGTACTTC. Translating gives CASNPTGRETQYF. The chain has TRBV6-1 and TRBJ2-5; D may be TRBD1 or TRBD2 (6 bases each). V shed 7 bases and J shed 5 bases, with 14 bases lying between them. Germline V gives CDR1 MNHNS, CDR2 SASEGT. The CDR3 has 13 residues.

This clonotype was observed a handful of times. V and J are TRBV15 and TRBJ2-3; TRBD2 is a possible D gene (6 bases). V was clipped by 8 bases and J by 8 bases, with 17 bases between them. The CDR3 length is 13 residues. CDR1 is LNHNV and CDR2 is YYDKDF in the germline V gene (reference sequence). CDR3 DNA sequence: TGTGCCACCGGGACTCCCCTCCATCCTACGCAGTATTTT. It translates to CATGTPLHPTQYF.

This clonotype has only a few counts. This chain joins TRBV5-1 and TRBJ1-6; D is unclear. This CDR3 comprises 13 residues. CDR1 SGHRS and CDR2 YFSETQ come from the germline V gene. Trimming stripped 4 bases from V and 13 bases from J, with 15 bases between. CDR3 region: CASSADEATPLHF. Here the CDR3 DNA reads TGCGCCAGCAGCGCCGACGAGGCAACGCCCCTCCACTTT. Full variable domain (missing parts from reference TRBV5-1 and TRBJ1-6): KAGVTQTPRYLIKTRGQQVTLSCSPISGHRSVSWYQQTPGQGLQFLFEYFSETQRNKGNFPGRFSGRQFSNSRSEMNVSTLELGDSALYLCASSADEATPLHFGNGTRLTVT.

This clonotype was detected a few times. For the CDR3, the DNA is TGCAGTGCTAGTCCAGGAGACAACCCCAATCAGCCCCAGCATTTT. This translates into CSASPGDNPNQPQHF. This chain joins TRBV20-1 and TRBJ1-5; D unresolved. V dropped 3 bases and J dropped 3 bases, with 15 bases sitting between them. Germline assignment: CDR1 DFQATT and CDR2 SNEGSKA (reference sequence). This CDR3 has 15 amino acids.

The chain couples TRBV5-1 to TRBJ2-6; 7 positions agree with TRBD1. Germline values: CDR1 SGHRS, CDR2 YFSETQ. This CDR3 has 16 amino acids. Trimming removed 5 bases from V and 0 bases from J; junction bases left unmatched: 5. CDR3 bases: TGCGCCAGCAGTCCGGGACAGCGCTCTGGGGCCAACGTCCTGACTTTC. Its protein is CASSPGQRSGANVLTF.

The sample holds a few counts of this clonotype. The CDR3 here is CASSQWDRREQFF. The CDR3 DNA is TGTGCCAGCAGCCAGTGGGACAGACGCGAGCAGTTCTTC. V and J are TRBV14 and TRBJ2-1; 7 nucleotides line up with TRBD1. The V segment lost 3 bases and the J segment 10 bases; nucleotides outside the gene matches: 6. CDR1 and CDR2 from the germline V gene are SGHDN and FVKESK. This CDR3 has 13 amino acids.

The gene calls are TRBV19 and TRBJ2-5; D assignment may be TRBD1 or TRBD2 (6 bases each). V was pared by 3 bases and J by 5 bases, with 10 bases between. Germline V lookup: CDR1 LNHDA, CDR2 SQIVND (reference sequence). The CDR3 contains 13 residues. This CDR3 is CASSMVGGETQYF. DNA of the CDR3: TGTGCCAGTAGTATGGTAGGGGGGGAGACCCAGTACTTC.

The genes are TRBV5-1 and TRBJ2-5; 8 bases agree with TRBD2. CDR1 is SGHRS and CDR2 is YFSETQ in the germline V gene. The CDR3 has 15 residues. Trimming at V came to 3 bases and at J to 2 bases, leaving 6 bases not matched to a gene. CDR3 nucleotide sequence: TGCGCCAGCAGCTCCCAAGCGGGAGCTCAAGAGACCCAGTACTTC. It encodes CASSSQAGAQETQYF.

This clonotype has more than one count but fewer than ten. DNA for the CDR3: TGCAGCGTTGTAGAAGGGTACGCTTTCTTT. Amino acids: CSVVEGYAFF. The chain uses TRBV29-1 and TRBJ1-1; D unclear. The ends were cut back, 4 bases at V and 11 bases at J, with 11 bases in the middle. This CDR3 has 10 amino acids. In germline, CDR1 is SQVTM, CDR2 ANQGSEA.

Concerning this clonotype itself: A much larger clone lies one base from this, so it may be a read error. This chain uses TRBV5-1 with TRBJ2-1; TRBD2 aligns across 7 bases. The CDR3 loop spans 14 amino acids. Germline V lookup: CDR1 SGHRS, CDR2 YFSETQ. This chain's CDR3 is CASSLWGGYSEQFF. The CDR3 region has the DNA TGCGCCAGCAGCTTGTGGGGGGGGTACAGTGAGCAGTTCTTC. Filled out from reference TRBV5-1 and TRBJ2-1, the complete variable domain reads KAGVTQTPRYLIKTRGQQVTLSCSPISGHRSVSWYQQTPGQGLQFLFEYFSETQRNKGNFPGRFSGRQFSNSRSEMNVSTLELGDSALYLCASSLWGGYSEQFFGPGTRLTVL.

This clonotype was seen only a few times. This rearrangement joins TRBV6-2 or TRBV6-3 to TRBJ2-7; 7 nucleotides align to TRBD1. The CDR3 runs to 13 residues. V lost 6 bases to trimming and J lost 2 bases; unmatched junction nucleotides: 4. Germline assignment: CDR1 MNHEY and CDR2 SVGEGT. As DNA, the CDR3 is TGTGCCAGCAGGAGTACAGGGGCCTACGAGCAGTACGTC. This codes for CASRSTGAYEQYV.

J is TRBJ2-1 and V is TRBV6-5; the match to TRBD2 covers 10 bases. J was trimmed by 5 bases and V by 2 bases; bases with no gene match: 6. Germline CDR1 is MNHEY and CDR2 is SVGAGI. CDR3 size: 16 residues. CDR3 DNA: TGTGCCAGCAGTTACGATAGCGGGAGGCTTGACAATGAGCAGTTCTTC. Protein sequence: CASSYDSGRLDNEQFF.

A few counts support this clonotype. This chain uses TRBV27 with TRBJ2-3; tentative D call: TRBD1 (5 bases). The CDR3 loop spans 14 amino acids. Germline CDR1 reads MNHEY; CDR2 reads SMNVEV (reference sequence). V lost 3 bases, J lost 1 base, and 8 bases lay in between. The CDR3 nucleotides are TGTGCCAGCAGTTTTCAGGGTCGCACAGATACGCAGTATTTT. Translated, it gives CASSFQGRTDTQYF.